The next 8 T cell receptor beta chains were all read from a single sample in a study of spatial heterogeneity in lung cancer. Noted time point: blood at routine non-recurrence follow-up after resection. In TCRdb, the 5' RACE reads were re-called with MiXCR into one record per CDR3 protein. The sample lists roughly 15,000 distinct CDR3 sequences; about a fifth were seen once. Sequencing used PBMCs, obtained at follow-up. These receptors all come from a male donor with early-stage non-small cell lung cancer.

This clonotype was seen at least ten times. The chain carries TRBV4-1 and TRBJ2-2; no firm D call. Between the trimmed V and J ends, which lost 2 bases and 8 bases, there was a span of 9 bases. CDR1 is MGHRA, CDR2 YSYEKL, per germline. The CDR3 is 13 amino acids. CDR3 residues: CASSQPTWGELFF. In DNA, the CDR3 is TGCGCCAGCAGCCAACCAACCTGGGGGGAGCTGTTTTTT.

This clonotype is labeled medium-sized. The CDR3 spells CSVERQDREEDTQYF. The CDR3 DNA follows: TGCAGCGTTGAGAGGCAGGACAGGGAAGAAGATACGCAGTATTTT. The rearrangement links TRBV29-1 to TRBJ2-3; 8 bases fit TRBD1. Germline lookup yields CDR1 SQVTM and CDR2 ANQGSEA. The CDR3 loop spans 15 amino acids. V trimming: 3 bases; J trimming: 5 bases; junction bases outside the gene matches: 10.

This clonotype was counted only a few times. This chain connects TRBV4-1 to TRBJ1-6; D gene uncertain. Germline V gene sequence: CDR1 MGHRA, CDR2 YSYEKL. The CDR3 sequence is 15 residues long. Trimming took 0 bases from V and 10 from J, leaving 13 bases between them. The CDR3 DNA sequence: TGCGCCAGCAGCCAAGAAAGGAGGTCTGTATCACCCCTCCACTTT. Its protein is CASSQERRSVSPLHF.

In its sample, this clonotype was seen many times. This chain joins TRBV4-1 and TRBJ2-1, with D tentatively TRBD1 or TRBD2 (5 bases each). V lost 0 bases to trimming and J lost 0 bases, with 12 bases between them. CDR3 length equals 17 residues. Germline-derived CDR1 and CDR2 are MGHRA and YSYEKL. The CDR3 is CASSQEGVRASYNEQFF. As DNA, the CDR3 is TGCGCCAGCAGCCAAGAGGGGGTCAGGGCCTCCTACAATGAGCAGTTCTTC.

This clonotype has ten or more counts. The rearrangement joins TRBV11-2 to TRBJ2-7; tentative D call: TRBD2 (5 bases). CDR3 length: 14 residues. V gave up 4 bases and J gave up 0 bases, with 10 bases separating them. Germline V gives CDR1 SGHAT, CDR2 FQNNGV. CDR3 bases: TGTGCCAGCAGCTCCCTAGAGGGCTCCTACGAGCAGTACTTC. Protein product: CASSSLEGSYEQYF.

This clonotype was counted between two and nine times. This chain connects TRBV5-1 to TRBJ2-1, with D perhaps matching TRBD2 (6 bases). The length of the CDR3 is 15 residues. Germline V gene lookup returns CDR1 SGHRS and CDR2 YFSETQ. V gave up 0 bases and J gave up 9 bases, with 16 bases separating them. The CDR3, as DNA: TGCGCCAGCAGCTTGGACGGGGGTGATTTTAGTGAGCAGTTCTTC. This gives the protein CASSLDGGDFSEQFF.

In this sample, this clonotype turned up a few times. V and J are TRBV5-1 and TRBJ2-2; D tentatively fits TRBD1 or TRBD2 (6 bases each). CDR1 is SGHRS, CDR2 YFSETQ, per germline. V lost 1 base, J lost 3 bases, and 13 bases lay in between. The CDR3 loop spans 16 amino acids. DNA of the CDR3: TGCGCCAGCAGCTTGCCCGGGGGCTACTACACCGGGGAGCTGTTTTTT. This gives the protein CASSLPGGYYTGELFF.

The DNA of the CDR3 is TGTGCCAGCAGCCAATCTAGCGGACCCTCCTACAATGAGCAGTTCTTC. Its protein product is CASSQSSGPSYNEQFF. V is TRBV6-5 and J is TRBJ2-1; 7 positions match TRBD2. The CDR3 length is 16 residues. The J segment lost 0 bases and the V segment lost 6 bases, leaving 8 bases of the junction unmatched. Germline assignment: CDR1 MNHEY and CDR2 SVGAGI.